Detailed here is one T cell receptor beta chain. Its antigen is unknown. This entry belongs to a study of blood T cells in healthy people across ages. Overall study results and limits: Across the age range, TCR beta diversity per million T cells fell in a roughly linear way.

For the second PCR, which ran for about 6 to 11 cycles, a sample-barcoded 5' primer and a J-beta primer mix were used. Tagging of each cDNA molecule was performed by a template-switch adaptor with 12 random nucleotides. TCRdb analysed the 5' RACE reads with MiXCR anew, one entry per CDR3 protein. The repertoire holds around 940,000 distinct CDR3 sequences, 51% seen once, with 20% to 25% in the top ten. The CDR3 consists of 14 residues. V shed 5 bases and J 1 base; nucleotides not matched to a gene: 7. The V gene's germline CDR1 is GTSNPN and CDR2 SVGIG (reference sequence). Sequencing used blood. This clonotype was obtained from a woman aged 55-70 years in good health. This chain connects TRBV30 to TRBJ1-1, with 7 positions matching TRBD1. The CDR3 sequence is CAWAPGTENTEAFF. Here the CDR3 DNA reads TGTGCCTGGGCCCCCGGGACAGAGAACACTGAAGCTTTCTTT.